Sequencing of this T cell receptor (beta chain) was carried out in a study of CD8 T cells in ankylosing spondylitis. There are a few counts of this clonotype. V dropped 0 bases and J dropped 0 bases, with 5 bases sitting between them. This CDR3 has 14 residues. TCRdb reprocessed the 5' RACE reads with MiXCR, giving one entry per CDR3 protein. In the table there are some 200,000 distinct CDR3 sequences, over 10% of which are singletons. The sequenced material came from blood, either unsorted or a sorted T cell fraction (not recorded which). The receptor was isolated from a male donor with ankylosing spondylitis or in good health (not recorded which). The chain links TRBV12-3 or TRBV12-4 to TRBJ1-1; D gene ambiguous. This chain's CDR3 is CASSLAHLNTEAFF. The DNA of the CDR3 is TGTGCCAGCAGTTTAGCACACCTGAACACTGAAGCTTTCTTT.